Shown below are 9 T cell receptor beta chains from a single sample sequenced in a study of human T cells and chemical hapten exposure. Stated time point: patch test 2, 6 weeks after DPC sensitization. Treatment here: therapeutic diphenylcyclopropenone sensitization with weekly scalp DPC. TCRdb passed the RACE reads through MiXCR, listing each CDR3 protein once. Of over 35,000 distinct CDR3 sequences listed, about 8.9% are singletons. The specimen comprised whole blood, sampled in connection with sensitization to the hapten diphenylcyclopropenone (DPC). The receptors originated from a middle-aged woman with alopecia areata. Some clones in this sample may be carry-over from other donors' samples.

This clonotype was observed at least ten times. The chain is built from TRBV6-6 and TRBJ1-6; the D gene is possibly TRBD1 (6 bases). The V gene's germline CDR1 is MNHNY and CDR2 SVGAGI (reference sequence). Trimming took off 8 bases at V and 6 bases at J, with 17 bases between the two ends. The CDR3 has 15 residues. This chain's CDR3 is CASSLNRALNSPLHF. Here the CDR3 DNA reads TGTGCCAGCTCGTTAAACAGGGCGCTTAATTCACCCCTCCACTTT.

Comment on this clonotype: Possible read error: a much larger clone is one base away. The chain uses TRBV5-3 and TRBJ1-6; 7 positions agree with TRBD1. TRBV5-3 counts as an open reading frame of uncertain function. The length of the CDR3 is 16 residues. CDR3 nucleotides: TGTGCCAGAAGCTTTGTACAGGGGTGCCCTAATACACCCCTCCACTTT. It yields the protein CARSFVQGCPNTPLHF.

V gene TRBV6-1 combines with J gene TRBJ2-3, with TRBD2 identical over 11 bases. Germline-derived CDR1 and CDR2 are MNHNS and SASEGT. V shed 4 bases and J 8 bases; nucleotides not matched to a gene: 11. The length of the CDR3 is 16 residues. CDR3: CASSAVTSGKEGTQYF. Here the CDR3 DNA reads TGTGCCAGCAGTGCCGTGACTAGCGGGAAGGAGGGTACGCAGTATTTT.

This clonotype was observed at least ten times. This chain uses TRBV19 with TRBJ2-2; D is perhaps TRBD1 (5 bases). Trimming removed 3 bases at V and 5 bases at J, with 10 bases between. Germline-derived CDR1 and CDR2 are LNHDA and SQIVND (reference sequence). This CDR3 is built from 14 residues. The CDR3 bases are TGTGCCAGTAGTATTGGGGCTCGGACCGGGGAGCTGTTTTTT. Amino acid sequence: CASSIGARTGELFF.

The table lists this clonotype with many counts. This chain links TRBV28 with TRBJ1-2; D remains unclear. Germline-derived CDR1 and CDR2 are MDHEN and SYDVKM. Trimming pared 1 base from V and 4 bases from J, leaving 4 bases between. The CDR3 spans 12 residues. DNA for the CDR3: TGTGCCAGCAGTTTATCCGGCTATGGCTACACCTTC. Encoded protein: CASSLSGYGYTF.

The rearrangement links TRBV4-1 to TRBJ2-1; 9 nucleotides line up with TRBD1. Germline CDR1 MGHRA, CDR2 YSYEKL. Trimming took 4 bases from V and 10 from J; bases not matched to a gene: 11. The CDR3 has 15 residues. CDR3 nucleotide sequence: TGCGCCAGCAGCCTTGGGGACAGGGCTCTAGAGGAGCAGTTCTTC. Translation gives CASSLGDRALEEQFF.

This clonotype was found a few times. The genes are TRBV29-1 and TRBJ1-2; 8 positions agree with TRBD1. The germline CDR1 and CDR2 sequences are SQVTM and ANQGSEA. J gave up 6 bases and V 3 bases, and 3 bases lay outside the gene matches. The CDR3 contains 12 residues. The CDR3 reads CSVEDREDGYTF. CDR3 nucleotides: TGCAGCGTTGAGGACAGGGAAGATGGCTACACCTTC. The complete variable domain, with remaining parts taken from reference TRBV29-1 and TRBJ1-2, reads SAVISQKPSRDICQRGTSLTIQCQVDSQVTMMFWYRQQPGQSLTLIATANQGSEATYESGFVIDKFPISRPNLTFSTLTVSNMSPEDSSIYLCSVEDREDGYTFGSGTRLTVV.

This clonotype was seen at least ten times. The V and J genes are TRBV29-1 and TRBJ2-4; D may correspond to TRBD1 or TRBD2 (6 bases each). The V gene's germline CDR1 is SQVTM and CDR2 ANQGSEA. This CDR3 contains 13 residues. The V end lost 1 base, the J end lost 8 bases, and 12 bases lay between the germline ends. The CDR3 bases are TGCAGCGTTGAAGGGGGGCGCGGGGACATTCAGTACTTC. Translated: CSVEGGRGDIQYF.

The chain has TRBV29-1 and TRBJ2-5; D call uncertain. This CDR3 region has 14 residues. Deletions cut 5 bases from V and 0 bases from J, with 13 bases between. Germline V gene lookup returns CDR1 SQVTM and CDR2 ANQGSEA. The chain's CDR3 is CSVRRGSYQETQYF. CDR3 coding DNA: TGCAGCGTTCGCCGCGGCAGCTACCAAGAGACCCAGTACTTC.